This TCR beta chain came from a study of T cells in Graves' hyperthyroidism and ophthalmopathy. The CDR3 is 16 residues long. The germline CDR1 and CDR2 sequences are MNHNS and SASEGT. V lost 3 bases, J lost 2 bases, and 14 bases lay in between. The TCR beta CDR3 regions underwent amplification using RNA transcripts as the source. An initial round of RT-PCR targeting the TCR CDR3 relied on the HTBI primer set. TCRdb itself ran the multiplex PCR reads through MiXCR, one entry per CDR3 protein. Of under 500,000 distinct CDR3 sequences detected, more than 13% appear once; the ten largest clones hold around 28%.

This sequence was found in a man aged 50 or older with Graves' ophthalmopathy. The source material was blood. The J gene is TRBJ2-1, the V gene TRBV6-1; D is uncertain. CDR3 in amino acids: CASSDGPRRPYNEQFF. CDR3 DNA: TGTGCCAGCAGTGATGGGCCCCGACGACCCTACAATGAGCAGTTCTTC.